These 5 T cell receptor beta chains were all obtained from the same sample, sequenced in a study of tumor and adjacent non-tumor tissue in lung cancer. Three rounds of nested PCR, following a modified ARM-PCR protocol, produced the TCRbeta library. TCRdb redid the calling of the multiplex PCR reads with MiXCR, one entry per CDR3 protein. The sample yields roughly 66,000 distinct CDR3 sequences, 60% to 75% seen once. No cell sorting was done before RNA was extracted from the tissue. Specimen: lung tumor tissue. These receptors were collected from a man aged 60 to 69 with non-small cell lung cancer.

Of note for this clonotype: An end of the junction differs from the germline gene, which may be a read error. This chain connects TRBV6-6 to TRBJ2-3; the D gene is possibly TRBD1 (6 bases). CDR3 size: 16 residues. Germline CDR1 reads MNHNY; CDR2 reads SVGAGI (reference sequence). For the CDR3, the DNA is TGTGCCAGCACCCCGAAGAATAGGGGGAGTACAGATGCGCAGTATTTT. Translation: CASTPKNRGSTDAQYF.

This clonotype occurred once. The genes are TRBV20-1 and TRBJ2-1, with D maybe TRBD1 (6 bases). The germline V gene encodes CDR1 DFQATT and CDR2 SNEGSKA (reference sequence). There are 18 residues in the CDR3. Trimming pared 0 bases from V and 10 bases from J, leaving 28 bases between. The CDR3 is CSARDGLRGVGSYKEQFF. The CDR3 DNA reads as TGCAGTGCTAGAGACGGGCTCAGGGGAGTCGGATCCTATAAAGAGCAGTTCTTC.

Notes on this clonotype: Lacking the conserved final phenylalanine or tryptophan, this CDR3 likely reflects a read error. This chain connects TRBV6-1 to TRBJ2-7; perhaps TRBD1 as D (6 bases). The germline CDR1 and CDR2 sequences are MNHNS and SASEGT. The CDR3 has 17 amino acids. V lost 5 bases, J lost 2 bases, and 22 bases lay in between. In nucleotides, the CDR3 is TGTGCCAGCAGTAGAAGACTTTTGACAGGACCAACCTACGAGCAGTACTCC. Translated, it gives CASSRRLLTGPTYEQYS.

This clonotype was found once. One junction end disagrees with the germline gene, perhaps due to a read error. The chain carries TRBV13 and TRBJ2-3, with D possibly called TRBD1 or TRBD2 (5 bases each). CDR3 length equals 15 residues. Germline V gives CDR1 PRHDT, CDR2 FYEKMQ (reference sequence). This CDR3 is CSSSLARQKTDTQYF. The DNA for the CDR3 is TGTTCCAGCAGTTTAGCGAGACAGAAAACAGATACGCAGTATTTT. The entire variable domain, with the rest obtained from reference TRBV13 and TRBJ2-3, is as follows: AAGVIQSPRHLIKEKRETATLKCYPIPRHDTVYWYQQGPGQDPQFLISFYEKMQSDKGSIPDRFSAQQFSDYHSELNMSSLELGDSALYFCSSSLARQKTDTQYFGPGTRLTVL.

The CDR3 is CASSCKVYDQPQHF. As DNA, the CDR3 is TGTGCCAGCAGCTGCAAGGTATATGATCAGCCCCAGCATTTT. The chain uses TRBV28 and TRBJ1-5; D is ambiguous. CDR1 is MDHEN, CDR2 SYDVKM, per germline. Trimming removed 6 bases at V and 5 bases at J, with 14 bases between. The CDR3 is 14 residues long.